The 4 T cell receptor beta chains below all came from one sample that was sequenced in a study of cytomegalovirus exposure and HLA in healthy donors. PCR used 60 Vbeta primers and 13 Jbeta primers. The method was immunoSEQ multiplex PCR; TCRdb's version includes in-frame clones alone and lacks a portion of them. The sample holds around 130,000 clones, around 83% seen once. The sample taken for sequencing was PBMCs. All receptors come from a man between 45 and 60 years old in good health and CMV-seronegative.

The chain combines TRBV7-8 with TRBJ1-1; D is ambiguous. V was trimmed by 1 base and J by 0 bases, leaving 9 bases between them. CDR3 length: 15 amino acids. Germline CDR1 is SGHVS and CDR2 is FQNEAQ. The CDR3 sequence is CASSLVVYMNTEAFF. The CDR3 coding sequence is TGTGCCAGCAGCTTAGTTGTCTATATGAACACTGAAGCTTTCTTT.

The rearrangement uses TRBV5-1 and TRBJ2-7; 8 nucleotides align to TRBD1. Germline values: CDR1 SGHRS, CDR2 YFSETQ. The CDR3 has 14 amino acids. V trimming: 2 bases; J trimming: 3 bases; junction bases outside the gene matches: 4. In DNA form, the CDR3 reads TGCGCCAGCAGCTTCTGGACAGGGAGCTACGAGCAGTACTTC. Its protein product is CASSFWTGSYEQYF. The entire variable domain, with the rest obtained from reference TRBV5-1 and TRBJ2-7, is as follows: KAGVTQTPRYLIKTRGQQVTLSCSPISGHRSVSWYQQTPGQGLQFLFEYFSETQRNKGNFPGRFSGRQFSNSRSEMNVSTLELGDSALYLCASSFWTGSYEQYFGPGTRLTVT.

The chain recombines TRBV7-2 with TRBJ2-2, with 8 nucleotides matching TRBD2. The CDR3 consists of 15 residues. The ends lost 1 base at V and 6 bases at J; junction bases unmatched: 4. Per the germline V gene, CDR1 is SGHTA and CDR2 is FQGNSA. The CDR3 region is CASSLVAGTPGELFF. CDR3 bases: TGTGCCAGCAGCTTAGTAGCGGGGACCCCCGGGGAGCTGTTTTTT. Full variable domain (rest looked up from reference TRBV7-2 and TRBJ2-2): GAGVSQSPSNKVTEKGKDVELRCDPISGHTALYWYRQSLGQGLEFLIYFQGNSAPDKSGLPSDRFSAERTGGSVSTLTIQRTQQEDSAVYLCASSLVAGTPGELFFGEGSRLTVL.

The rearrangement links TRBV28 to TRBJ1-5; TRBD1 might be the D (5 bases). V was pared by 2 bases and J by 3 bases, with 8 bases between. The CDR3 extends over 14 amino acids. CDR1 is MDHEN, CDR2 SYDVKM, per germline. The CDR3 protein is CASSLKGPNQPQHF. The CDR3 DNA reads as TGTGCCAGCAGTTTAAAGGGGCCCAATCAGCCCCAGCATTTT.